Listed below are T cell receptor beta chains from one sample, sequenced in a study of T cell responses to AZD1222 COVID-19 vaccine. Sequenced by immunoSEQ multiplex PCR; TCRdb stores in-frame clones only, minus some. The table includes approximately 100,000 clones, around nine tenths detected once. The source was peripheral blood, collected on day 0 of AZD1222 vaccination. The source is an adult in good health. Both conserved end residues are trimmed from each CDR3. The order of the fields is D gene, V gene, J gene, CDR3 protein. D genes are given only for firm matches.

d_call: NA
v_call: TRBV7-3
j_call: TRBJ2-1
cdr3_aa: ASSLRGDYNEQF

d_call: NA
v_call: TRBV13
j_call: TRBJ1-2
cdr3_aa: ASSAQNYGYT

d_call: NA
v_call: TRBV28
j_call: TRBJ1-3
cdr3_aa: ASSSGSGNTIY

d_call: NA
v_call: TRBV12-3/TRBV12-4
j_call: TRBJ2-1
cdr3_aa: ASSLSLNNEQF

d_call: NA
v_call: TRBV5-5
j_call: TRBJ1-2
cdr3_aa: ASSSTGVYGYT

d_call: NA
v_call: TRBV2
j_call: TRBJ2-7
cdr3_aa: ASSGRGVSPYEQY

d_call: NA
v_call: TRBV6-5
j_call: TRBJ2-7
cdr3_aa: ASQRTPGSYEQY

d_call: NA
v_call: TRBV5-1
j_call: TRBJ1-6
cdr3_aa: ASSLMGASYNSPLH

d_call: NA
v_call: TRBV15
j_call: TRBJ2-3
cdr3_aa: ATSRASRKDTQY

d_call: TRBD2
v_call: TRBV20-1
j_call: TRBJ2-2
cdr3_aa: SASGASGFPGELF

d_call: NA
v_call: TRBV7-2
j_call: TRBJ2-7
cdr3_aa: ASSSGYERY

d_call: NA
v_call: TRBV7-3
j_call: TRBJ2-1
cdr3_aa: ASSPRESAEQF

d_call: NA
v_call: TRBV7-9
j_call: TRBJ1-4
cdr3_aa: ASSLARGPNEKLF

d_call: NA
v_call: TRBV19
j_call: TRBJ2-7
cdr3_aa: ASSTRQGGNYEQY

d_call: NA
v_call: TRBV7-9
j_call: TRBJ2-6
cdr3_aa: ASSQGWGQGANVLT

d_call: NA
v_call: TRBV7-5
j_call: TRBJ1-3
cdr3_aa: ARSLNRGDTIY

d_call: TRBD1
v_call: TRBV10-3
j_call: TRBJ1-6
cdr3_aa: AISEGQGNSPLH

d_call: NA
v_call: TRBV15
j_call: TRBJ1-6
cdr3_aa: ATSSVVNSPLH

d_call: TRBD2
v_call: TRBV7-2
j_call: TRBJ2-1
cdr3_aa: ASIAGTSGYNEQF

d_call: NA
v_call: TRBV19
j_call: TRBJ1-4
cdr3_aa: ASSPKGATNEKLF

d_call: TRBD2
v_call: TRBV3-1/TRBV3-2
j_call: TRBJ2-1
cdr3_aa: ASSPYRTSGNYEQF

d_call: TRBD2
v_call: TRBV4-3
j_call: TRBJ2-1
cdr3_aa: ASSQDAGGLYEQF

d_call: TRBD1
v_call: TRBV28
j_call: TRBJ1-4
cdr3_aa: ASRQGNEKLF

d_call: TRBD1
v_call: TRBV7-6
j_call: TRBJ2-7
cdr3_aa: ASSLRTGISYEQY

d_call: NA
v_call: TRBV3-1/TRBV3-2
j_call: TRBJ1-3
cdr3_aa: ASSDTRSGNTIY

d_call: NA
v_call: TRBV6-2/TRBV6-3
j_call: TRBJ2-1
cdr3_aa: ASSYAGTSSYNEQF

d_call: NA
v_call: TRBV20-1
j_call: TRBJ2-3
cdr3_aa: SASLGGAGTDTQY

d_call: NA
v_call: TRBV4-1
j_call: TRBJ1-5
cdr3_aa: ASSAQQGQPQH

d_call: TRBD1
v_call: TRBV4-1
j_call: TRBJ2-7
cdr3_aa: ASSQDPTGSGSYEQY